This T cell receptor beta chain was found in a study of OX40 agonist ivuxolimab in advanced cancers. Study findings and constraints: Certain nonresponders likewise exhibited a low normalized T-cell clonal expansion.

V gave up 5 bases and J gave up 10 bases; unmatched junction bases: 7. This CDR3 is 15 amino acids long. CDR1 is KGHSH and CDR2 is LQKENI in the germline V gene. TCRdb keeps only in-frame clones here, not all; method: immunoSEQ multiplex PCR. The sample holds tens of thousands of clones; about 89% are singletons and the top ten take more than 15%. As for this clone: Its antigen remains unidentified.

The sequence derives from an adult with an advanced solid tumor such as melanoma, head and neck, liver or kidney cancer. The chain combines TRBV18 with TRBJ2-1; TRBD2 matches at 14 bases. The starting material was CD4+ or CD8+ T cells sorted from blood, obtained in a trial of the OX40 agonist ivuxolimab. The CDR3 nucleotides are TGTGCCAGCTCAAGGGGGGGACTAGCGGGAGACGAGCAGTTCTTC. Protein sequence: CASSRGGLAGDEQFF.